This T cell receptor (beta chain) was retrieved from a study of blood T cell repertoires in COVID-19. On the study more broadly: PBMCs, B-cell-depleted T cells, or T cells provided the cDNA or gDNA that made up the material.

This clone was seen just once. In assigning cohorts, the study relied on participant-reported clinical history. The V segment lost 5 bases and the J segment 2 bases; nucleotides outside the gene matches: 2. Germline-derived CDR1 and CDR2 are MNHNY and SVGAGI (reference sequence). The CDR3 covers 13 residues. The table came from immunoSEQ multiplex PCR; TCRdb's copy has only in-frame clones and leaves some out. The data contain about 430,000 clones, roughly nine tenths of them singletons. The sample comprised PBMCs or T cells enriched from blood (not recorded which). The chain combines TRBV6-6 with TRBJ2-7, with 8 bases fitting TRBD1. The sequence derives from a man aged 25 to 45 who had recovered from COVID-19. The CDR3 protein is CASSRDRTYEQYF. The CDR3 bases are TGTGCCAGCAGTCGGGACAGGACCTACGAGCAGTACTTC.